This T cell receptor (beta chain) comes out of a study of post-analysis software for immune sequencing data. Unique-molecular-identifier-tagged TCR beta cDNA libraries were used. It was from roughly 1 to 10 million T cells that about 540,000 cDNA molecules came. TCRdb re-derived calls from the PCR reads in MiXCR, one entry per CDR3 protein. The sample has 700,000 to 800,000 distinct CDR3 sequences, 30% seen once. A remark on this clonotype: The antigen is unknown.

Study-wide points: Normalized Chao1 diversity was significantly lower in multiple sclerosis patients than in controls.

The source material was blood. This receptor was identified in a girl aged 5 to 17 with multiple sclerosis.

The CDR3 sequence is CASSAGERSNIQYF. Here the CDR3 DNA reads TGTGCCAGCAGCGCGGGGGAGCGGTCGAACATTCAGTACTTC. The chain employs TRBV9 and TRBJ2-4; D perhaps matches TRBD2 (6 bases). Germline CDR1 is SGDLS and CDR2 is YYNGEE. The length of the CDR3 is 14 residues. Trimming cost V 3 bases and J 7 bases, with 14 bases left between them.